This TCR beta chain was sequenced in a study of T-cell memory formation after mild COVID-19. Study-wide background: Among the donors, TCR clusters were largely specific to each donor. Study outcomes and limitations: Clones that shrank (day 15 to 85) were balanced CD4/CD8, whereas later expanders leaned CD4+. That cross-reactive memory joined was suggested by some responding clones appearing in pre-infection memory.

TCRdb re-derived calls from the 5' RACE reads in MiXCR, one entry per CDR3 protein. This table holds just over 60,000 distinct CDR3 sequences, about a tenth found once. Germline CDR1 reads MNHEY; CDR2 reads SVGAGI. The CDR3 spans 18 residues. Trimming took 1 base from V and 7 from J; bases not matched to a gene: 13. As regards this clonotype: The antigen is undetermined.

Specimen: PBMCs or a T cell subset sorted from them (not recorded which). The chain employs TRBV6-5 and TRBJ2-1; TRBD2 agrees at 10 bases. The clonotype originates from a young man who had mild COVID-19 (a few samples of this study predate the infection). Cell type and time point are not known. This CDR3 reads CASSYLKGASGGINEQFF. For the CDR3, the DNA is TGTGCCAGCAGTTACTTAAAGGGGGCTAGCGGGGGCATAAATGAGCAGTTCTTC.